This passage covers 10 T cell receptor beta chains from one sample sequenced in a study of blood T cell repertoires in COVID-19. Sequenced by immunoSEQ multiplex PCR; TCRdb stores in-frame clones only, minus some. The data show approximately 150,000 clones, about nine tenths seen once. The specimen sequenced was peripheral blood. These receptors all stem from a human donor in a cohort sampled during active COVID-19.

The chain carries TRBV19 and TRBJ1-2, with TRBD1 identical over 8 bases. Losses at the gene ends were 3 bases for V and 4 bases for J; bases not matched to a gene: 16. This CDR3 has 18 amino acids. Germline assignment: CDR1 LNHDA and CDR2 SQIVND (reference sequence). CDR3 nucleotide sequence: TGTGCCAGTAGTATTCTCTCAGTCGGGACAGGACAGTCCTATGGCTACACCTTC. Its translation is CASSILSVGTGQSYGYTF.

The chain links TRBV6-6 to TRBJ1-2, with 8 bases lining up with TRBD1. The CDR3 totals 14 residues. V shed 0 bases and J 7 bases; nucleotides not matched to a gene: 4. The germline V gene has CDR1 MNHNY and CDR2 SVGAGI (reference sequence). The CDR3 is CASSYSRTGSGYTF. The CDR3 DNA follows: TGTGCCAGCAGTTACTCCAGGACAGGGTCTGGCTACACCTTC.

The V gene is TRBV29-1, the J gene TRBJ1-2, with D tentatively TRBD1 (6 bases). This CDR3 has 12 residues. Trimming shortened V by 6 bases and J by 2 bases, and 10 bases separated the two germline ends. The V gene's germline CDR1 is SQVTM and CDR2 ANQGSEA. CDR3 amino acids: CSVGGGNYGYTF. CDR3 sequence (DNA): TGCAGCGTCGGCGGGGGCAACTATGGCTACACCTTC.

The CDR3 DNA follows: TGCGCCAGCAGCCAAGACCCGGGGTCCTCAGGAAACACCATATATTTT. Protein: CASSQDPGSSGNTIYF. J is TRBJ1-3 and V is TRBV4-1; D is undetermined. V dropped 0 bases and J dropped 4 bases, with 13 bases sitting between them. The CDR3 consists of 16 residues. Germline V lookup: CDR1 MGHRA, CDR2 YSYEKL.

This clone was counted once. This rearrangement joins TRBV2 to TRBJ1-5; 8 bases fit TRBD1. The germline V gene encodes CDR1 SNHLY and CDR2 FYNNEI. Losses at the gene ends were 4 bases for V and 7 bases for J; bases not matched to a gene: 6. The CDR3 is made up of 14 amino acids. CDR3 sequence: CASSGDRGWQPQHF. The CDR3 bases are TGTGCCAGCAGTGGAGACAGGGGTTGGCAGCCCCAGCATTTT.

The CDR3 is CASRLQGFGEAFF. The CDR3 nucleotides are TGTGCCAGCAGACTACAGGGTTTTGGTGAAGCTTTCTTT. This chain links TRBV13 with TRBJ1-1, with D tentatively TRBD1 (6 bases). CDR1 is PRHDT and CDR2 is FYEKMQ in the germline V gene (reference sequence). This CDR3 has 13 residues. V shed 6 bases and J shed 7 bases, with 15 bases lying between them. Full variable domain (missing parts from reference TRBV13 and TRBJ1-1): AAGVIQSPRHLIKEKRETATLKCYPIPRHDTVYWYQQGPGQDPQFLISFYEKMQSDKGSIPDRFSAQQFSDYHSELNMSSLELGDSALYFCASRLQGFGEAFFGQGTRLTVV.

The chain couples TRBV5-1 to TRBJ1-4; 7 bases agree with TRBD1. The CDR3 runs 15 residues. From germline, CDR1 is SGHRS and CDR2 YFSETQ. V lost 0 bases, J lost 8 bases, and 7 bases stayed unmatched. The CDR3 here is CASSLAGTVGEKLFF. The CDR3 nucleotides read TGCGCCAGCAGCTTGGCCGGGACAGTAGGCGAAAAACTGTTTTTT.

The chain carries TRBV14 and TRBJ1-2; D call uncertain. Looked up from germline, CDR1 is SGHDN and CDR2 is FVKESK. This CDR3 is built from 13 residues. The V end was cut by 3 bases, the J end by 3 bases, with 8 bases between. The CDR3, as DNA: TGTGCCAGCAGCCAGCTTGGGCACTATGGCTACACCTTC. Protein product: CASSQLGHYGYTF.

The chain carries TRBV9 and TRBJ2-1, with 8 bases fitting TRBD1. Germline CDR1 reads SGDLS; CDR2 reads YYNGEE. This CDR3 spans 17 amino acids. The trim removed 0 bases at V and 2 bases at J, leaving 7 bases unmatched. CDR3 nucleotides: TGTGCCAGCAGCGTAGTGCACGGGACAGGCGCCTACAATGAGCAGTTCTTC. It specifies CASSVVHGTGAYNEQFF. The full variable domain, with the rest looked up from reference TRBV9 and TRBJ2-1, is DSGVTQTPKHLITATGQRVTLRCSPRSGDLSVYWYQQSLDQGLQFLIQYYNGEERAKGNILERFSAQQFPDLHSELNLSSLELGDSALYFCASSVVHGTGAYNEQFFGPGTRLTVL.

A word on this clone: The same CDR3 can be traced to other DNA sequences in this sample. The J gene is TRBJ2-7, the V gene TRBV11-2; weak D call: TRBD2 (5 bases). The CDR3 sequence is 12 residues long. CDR1 is SGHAT and CDR2 is FQNNGV in the germline V gene. The V and J ends lost 3 bases and 3 bases respectively, with 6 bases between them. The CDR3 loop is CASSLGSYEQYF. CDR3 bases: TGTGCCAGCAGCTTGGGGAGCTACGAGCAGTACTTC.